This T cell receptor (beta chain) was found in a study of blood T cell repertoires in COVID-19. Study details: Sources were T cells, B-cell-depleted T cells, or PBMCs; the material itself was cDNA or gDNA.

The CDR3 has 15 residues. Germline lookup yields CDR1 SGHTA and CDR2 FQGNSA. Trimming shortened V by 5 bases and J by 4 bases, and 17 bases separated the two germline ends. In the original workflow: Nucleated cell number was recorded as an estimate derived from reference gene primer amplification. Libraries were prepared by immunoSEQ multiplex PCR; TCRdb keeps only in-frame clonotypes and omits some of them. V, J and clone size reflect that table, while D and trimming were determined from the DNA. The sample contains about 64,000 clones, about 93% of which appear only once. The source of this sequence is a woman aged 80 or older with active COVID-19. The sequenced sample consisted of peripheral blood. This chain links TRBV7-2 with TRBJ1-2; D not certain. CDR3 coding DNA: TGTGCCAGCAGCAATCGTAGCCTTCTGTCCTATGGCTACACCTTC. Translated, it gives CASSNRSLLSYGYTF.